These 22 T cell receptor beta chains were sequenced from one sample in a study of blood T cell repertoires in COVID-19. Measured with immunoSEQ multiplex PCR; TCRdb has only the in-frame clones, and not every one. The table lists 230,000 or so clones, over 75% of them singletons. The specimen was peripheral blood. Receptors were obtained from a man aged 35-49 years with active or convalescent COVID-19.

This sequence joins TRBV5-1 and TRBJ2-3, with 10 positions matching TRBD1. From germline, CDR1 is SGHRS and CDR2 YFSETQ. V shed 2 bases, J shed 4 bases, and the junction held 7 bases outside the gene matches. This CDR3 is built from 16 residues. The CDR3 region has the DNA TGCGCCAGCAGCTTCCAAGGGACAGGGGCCTCAGATACGCAGTATTTT. Its translation is CASSFQGTGASDTQYF.

This clone occurred once. This chain links TRBV28 with TRBJ2-1; D gene unclear. The germline gives CDR1 MDHEN, CDR2 SYDVKM. The V gene lost 6 bases and the J gene lost 2 bases, with 14 bases spanning the gap. The CDR3 extends over 15 amino acids. The CDR3: CASSWAETTYNEQFF. The DNA for the CDR3 is TGTGCCAGCAGCTGGGCAGAAACGACCTACAATGAGCAGTTCTTC.

This clone was counted once. The chain uses TRBV18 and TRBJ2-3, with D possibly being TRBD1 (5 bases). The germline CDR1 and CDR2 sequences are KGHSH and LQKENI. The CDR3 has 14 residues. V lost 2 bases and J lost 4, with 10 bases in between. CDR3 coding DNA: TGTGCCAGCTCACCAGGACACTCAGCAGATACGCAGTATTTT. Residues: CASSPGHSADTQYF.

As to this clone: The junction departs from the called germline gene at one end, perhaps through a read error. The V gene is TRBV7-7, the J gene TRBJ2-5; weak D call: TRBD2 (7 bases). This CDR3 has 14 residues. Looked up from germline, CDR1 is SSHAT and CDR2 is FNYEAQ (reference sequence). CDR3 sequence reads: CASSARGGGETQYF. As DNA, the CDR3 is TGTGCTAGCAGCGCCCGAGGGGGGGGAGAGACCCAGTACTTC.

The chain recombines TRBV18 with TRBJ1-2; D unresolved. In germline, CDR1 is KGHSH, CDR2 LQKENI. Trimming took off 2 bases at V and 3 bases at J, with 7 bases between the two ends. The CDR3 loop spans 13 amino acids. The CDR3 sequence: CASSPLSDYGYTF. Written as DNA, the CDR3 is TGTGCCAGCTCACCATTATCGGACTATGGCTACACCTTC.

The V call is TRBV19, the J call TRBJ1-2, with 8 bases that match TRBD1. CDR3 length: 17 amino acids. J was trimmed by 1 base and V by 5 bases; bases with no gene match: 12. Germline lookup yields CDR1 LNHDA and CDR2 SQIVND (reference sequence). The CDR3 here is CASSPKGLTGDNYGYTF. The CDR3 DNA reads TGTGCCAGTAGTCCCAAGGGTTTGACAGGGGATAACTATGGCTACACCTTC.

V is TRBV2 and J is TRBJ1-3, with D perhaps TRBD1 (5 bases). CDR3 length equals 19 residues. V lost 3 bases to trimming and J lost 0 bases, with 21 bases between them. Germline V gene lookup returns CDR1 SNHLY and CDR2 FYNNEI. The CDR3 bases are TGTGCCAGCAGTGACCCTAACATCGGGGGGAAAGGCTCTGGAAACACCATATATTTT. It translates to CASSDPNIGGKGSGNTIYF.

The chain recombines TRBV7-6 with TRBJ2-7, with TRBD1 matching over 7 bases. The J segment lost 7 bases and the V segment lost 1 base, leaving 13 bases of the junction unmatched. The CDR3 has 16 residues. The germline V gene encodes CDR1 SGHVS and CDR2 FNYEAQ. CDR3 coding DNA: TGTGCCAGCAGCTTAGGAAGGCAGGGGGTCGGGCGGGAGCAGTACTTC. Translated, it gives CASSLGRQGVGREQYF.

This chain connects TRBV12-5 to TRBJ2-2; possibly TRBD1 for D (6 bases). The CDR3 sequence is 15 residues long. Germline V gene lookup returns CDR1 LGHNT and CDR2 FRNRAP. V lost 2 bases, J lost 1 base, and 8 bases lay in between. CDR3 sequence reads: CASGLMTGNTGELFF. Written as DNA, the CDR3 is TGTGCTAGTGGTTTGATGACAGGGAACACCGGGGAGCTGTTTTTT.

This chain links TRBV5-1 with TRBJ2-7; D is uncertain. The length of the CDR3 is 11 residues. V gave up 2 bases and J gave up 7 bases, with 7 bases separating them. CDR1 and CDR2 from the germline V gene are SGHRS and YFSETQ. The CDR3 DNA follows: TGCGCCAGCAGCTTTCTTTTGGAGCAGTACTTC. Protein: CASSFLLEQYF.

The chain employs TRBV4-2 and TRBJ2-7, with 8 bases lining up with TRBD2. With 1 base clipped from V and 2 bases from J, the junction kept 4 bases outside the gene matches. There are 15 residues in the CDR3. The germline V gene has CDR1 LGHNA and CDR2 YNFKEQ. In DNA form, the CDR3 reads TGTGCCAGCAGCCAAGGTCTAGCGGGTACCTACGAGCAGTACTTC. Translation: CASSQGLAGTYEQYF.

This clone appeared a single time. This chain links TRBV27 with TRBJ1-5, with TRBD1 identical over 9 bases. V gave up 3 bases and J gave up 2 bases; unmatched junction bases: 5. The CDR3 length is 16 residues. Germline V gives CDR1 MNHEY, CDR2 SMNVEV (reference sequence). CDR3 nucleotides: TGTGCCAGCAGTTTCTCGGGACAGGGCGGCAATCAGCCCCAGCATTTT. Protein: CASSFSGQGGNQPQHF.

The chain carries TRBV7-2 and TRBJ2-7, with 7 bases fitting TRBD2. Germline values: CDR1 SGHTA, CDR2 FQGNSA. After removal of 6 bases from V and 2 bases from J, the junction contained 7 bases not matched to a gene. The CDR3 contains 14 residues. The CDR3, as DNA: TGTGCCAGCAGTCTACGTGGACTAGCCTACGAGCAGTACTTC. Amino acid sequence: CASSLRGLAYEQYF.

The chain carries TRBV19 and TRBJ2-7; 9 bases are a match to TRBD1. In germline, CDR1 is LNHDA, CDR2 SQIVND (reference sequence). The CDR3 is made up of 14 amino acids. With 3 bases clipped from V and 3 bases from J, the junction kept 3 bases outside the gene matches. The CDR3 nucleotides read TGTGCCAGTAGTATGGGGACAGGGCTCTACGAGCAGTACTTC. It translates to CASSMGTGLYEQYF.

The chain is built from TRBV19 and TRBJ1-5; D perhaps matches TRBD1 (6 bases). Germline lookup yields CDR1 LNHDA and CDR2 SQIVND (reference sequence). Trimming stripped 6 bases from V and 2 bases from J, with 26 bases between. The CDR3 length is 19 residues. DNA of the CDR3: TGTGCCAGTAGATCAACCCCCCTCAGTCAAGGGGGTGGCAATCAGCCCCAGCATTTT. Translating it yields CASRSTPLSQGGGNQPQHF.

This sequence joins TRBV19 and TRBJ1-2, with D possibly matching TRBD1 (5 bases). The CDR3 is made up of 15 amino acids. Germline-derived CDR1 and CDR2 are LNHDA and SQIVND (reference sequence). Trimming removed 3 bases at V and 4 bases at J, with 15 bases between. The CDR3 nucleotides are TGTGCCAGTAGTATCGTGACAGCACCACTCTATGGCTACACCTTC. Encoded protein: CASSIVTAPLYGYTF.

This clone was counted a single time. This chain links TRBV18 with TRBJ1-2; weak D call: TRBD1 (6 bases). V lost 3 bases and J lost 9, with 14 bases in between. Germline loops: CDR1 KGHSH, CDR2 LQKENI. The CDR3 totals 13 residues. The CDR3 DNA reads TGTGCCAGCTCACCCCTAGAGGGGGACAGCTACACCTTC. Residues: CASSPLEGDSYTF.

The genes are TRBV6-1 and TRBJ1-5; D gene ambiguous. Trimming removed 5 bases at V and 5 bases at J, with 13 bases between. The CDR3 spans 14 residues. Germline assignment: CDR1 MNHNS and CDR2 SASEGT. CDR3 sequence: CASSLTGGDQPQHF. In nucleotides, the CDR3 is TGTGCCAGCAGTTTGACGGGAGGAGATCAGCCCCAGCATTTT.

This clone turned up a few times. The chain recombines TRBV27 with TRBJ2-7; perhaps TRBD2 as D (5 bases). From germline, CDR1 is MNHEY and CDR2 SMNVEV (reference sequence). Trimming shortened V by 3 bases and J by 3 bases, and 9 bases separated the two germline ends. This CDR3 has 13 residues. The CDR3 region is CASSFGVFYEQYF. The CDR3 DNA reads TGTGCCAGCAGTTTCGGGGTCTTCTACGAGCAGTACTTC.

The CDR3 loop is CASNSMTKVFF. DNA for the CDR3: TGCGCCAGCAACTCTATGACAAAGGTGTTTTTT. The J gene is TRBJ2-2, the V gene TRBV5-1; D gene uncertain. This CDR3 is 11 amino acids long. V lost 6 bases and J lost 15, with 15 bases in between. Germline V gives CDR1 SGHRS, CDR2 YFSETQ.

The chain is built from TRBV9 and TRBJ1-4; tentatively, D is TRBD1 (6 bases). The CDR3 runs 16 residues. The ends were cut back, 3 bases at V and 7 bases at J, with 19 bases in the middle. Germline CDR1 is SGDLS and CDR2 is YYNGEE. Written as DNA, the CDR3 is TGTGCCAGCAGCGAGGGGATCAGGGTAGGGGGTGAAAAACTGTTTTTT. Translating it yields CASSEGIRVGGEKLFF.

The rearrangement links TRBV15 to TRBJ1-5; D might be TRBD1 (6 bases). This CDR3 spans 15 amino acids. V was pared by 0 bases and J by 6 bases, with 12 bases between. CDR1 and CDR2 (germline): LNHNV, YYDKDF (reference sequence). CDR3 nucleotides: TGTGCCACCAGCAGAGATGCAGGGGCGAGTCAGCCCCAGCATTTT. It translates to CATSRDAGASQPQHF.